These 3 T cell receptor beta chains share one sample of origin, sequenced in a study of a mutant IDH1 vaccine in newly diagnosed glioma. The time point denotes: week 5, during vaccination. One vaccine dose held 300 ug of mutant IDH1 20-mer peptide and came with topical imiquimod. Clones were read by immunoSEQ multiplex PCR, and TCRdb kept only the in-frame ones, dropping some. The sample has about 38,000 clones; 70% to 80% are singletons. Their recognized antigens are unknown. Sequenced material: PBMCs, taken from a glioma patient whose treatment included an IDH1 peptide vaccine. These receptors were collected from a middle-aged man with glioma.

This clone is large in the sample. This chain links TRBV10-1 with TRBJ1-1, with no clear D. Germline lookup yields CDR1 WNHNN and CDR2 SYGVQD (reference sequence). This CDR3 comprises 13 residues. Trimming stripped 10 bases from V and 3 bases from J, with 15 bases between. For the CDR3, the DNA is TGCGCCACTGCCCCCCGGAGCGACACTGAAGCTTTCTTT. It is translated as CATAPRSDTEAFF.

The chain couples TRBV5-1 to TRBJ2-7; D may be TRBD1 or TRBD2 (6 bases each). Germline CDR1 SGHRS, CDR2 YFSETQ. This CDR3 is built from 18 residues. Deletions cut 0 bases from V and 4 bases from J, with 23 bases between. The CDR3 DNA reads TGCGCCAGCAGCTTGGCTCTGGGTCGGGGGACAACGGTATACGAGCAGTACTTC. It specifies CASSLALGRGTTVYEQYF.

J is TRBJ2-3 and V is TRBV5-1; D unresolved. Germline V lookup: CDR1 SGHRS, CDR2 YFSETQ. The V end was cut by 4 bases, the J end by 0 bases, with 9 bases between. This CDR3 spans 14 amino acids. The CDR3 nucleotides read TGCGCCAGCAGCGACCGCAGAAGCACAGATACGCAGTATTTT. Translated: CASSDRRSTDTQYF.